This T cell receptor (beta chain) was sequenced in a study of early T cells in non-severe SARS-CoV-2 infection. Individual cDNA molecules were tagged with unique molecular identifiers, the study reported. TCRdb processed the 5' RACE reads anew with MiXCR; each CDR3 protein has one entry. The sample yields tens of thousands of distinct CDR3 sequences, 9% to 10% seen once. There are 17 residues in the CDR3. This clonotype has at least ten counts. This sequence joins TRBV3-2 and TRBJ2-7; TRBD1, as called in the table, went unchecked against the DNA. TRBV3-2 is given as a pseudogene. Sequencing was performed on whole blood, taken at baseline. The receptor was isolated from an adult who was a healthcare worker with PCR-confirmed SARS-CoV-2 infection or an uninfected control (not recorded which). The CDR3 DNA follows: TGTGCCAGCAGCCAAGTCCCCGGGACAGGGGATGCCTACGAGCAGTACTTC. It yields the protein CASSQVPGTGDAYEQYF.